Described below is a single TCR beta chain sequence and its context. The entry originates in a study of molecular identifiers for immune sequencing clone quantification. Germline CDR1 is SGHVS and CDR2 is FQNEAQ. The CDR3 is 16 amino acids. The V segment lost 0 bases and the J segment 2 bases; nucleotides outside the gene matches: 3. Bulk TCR libraries were made with methods that had been previously described and with listed TCR primers. A single record per CDR3 protein comes from TCRdb applying MiXCR to the PCR reads. The table lists approximately 630,000 distinct CDR3 sequences, 25% of them singletons, with around 0.78% in the top ten.

The receptor's source is a human donor in good health. Some libraries in this study had Jurkat cell RNA spiked in. The sequenced sample consisted of naive CD8+ T cells from blood, with Jurkat cell RNA spiked in. The subset was: FACS-sorted CD8+CD4-CCR7+CD45RA+ naive T cells. The chain couples TRBV7-8 to TRBJ2-3; 9 nucleotides line up with TRBD2. CDR3 DNA sequence: TGTGCCAGCAGCTTAGCAGCGGGGGGTAACACAGATACGCAGTATTTT. This translates into CASSLAAGGNTDTQYF.